This TCR beta chain came from a study of shared clonotypes between healthy human individuals. The study drew its donors from healthy HIV-negative adults without recent acute infections or vaccinations. Everyone who donated was a Caucasian adult who lived in Nashville, Tennessee. From germline, CDR1 is LNHDA and CDR2 SQIVND (reference sequence). The CDR3 covers 14 residues. V shed 3 bases and J shed 2 bases, with 7 bases lying between them. Worth noting for this clone: Its target is not known. Different DNA sequences within this sample yield the same CDR3.

Study-wide points: Generation probabilities were higher for clonotypes shared across all four sorted-subset donors than for unshared ones.

The assay used deep level. The table came from immunoSEQ multiplex PCR; TCRdb's copy has only in-frame clones and leaves some out. The table records millions of clones, 90% to 95% of them present only once. Sequences were obtained from naive CD4+ T cells sorted from blood. As for subset: CD45RA+ positively selected. The sequence was collected from a man younger than 30 in good health. This chain links TRBV19 with TRBJ2-2; possibly TRBD1 or TRBD2 for D (5 bases each). The CDR3 bases are TGTGCCAGTAGTATTGGGGGTAACACCGGGGAGCTGTTTTTT. Amino acid sequence: CASSIGGNTGELFF.